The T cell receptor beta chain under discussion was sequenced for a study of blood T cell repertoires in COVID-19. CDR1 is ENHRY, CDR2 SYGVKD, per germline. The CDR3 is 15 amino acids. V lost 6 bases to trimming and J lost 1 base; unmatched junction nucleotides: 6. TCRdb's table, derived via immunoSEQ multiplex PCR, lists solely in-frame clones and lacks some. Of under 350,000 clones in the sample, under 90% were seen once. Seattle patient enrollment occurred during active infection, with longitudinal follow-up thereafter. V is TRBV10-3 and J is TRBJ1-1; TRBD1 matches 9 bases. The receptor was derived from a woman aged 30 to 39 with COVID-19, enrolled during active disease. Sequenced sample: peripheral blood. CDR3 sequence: CAISDPGQGNTEAFF. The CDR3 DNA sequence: TGTGCCATCAGCGACCCGGGACAGGGGAACACTGAAGCTTTCTTT.